These 11 T cell receptor beta chains originate from one sample sequenced in a study of cytomegalovirus exposure and HLA in healthy donors. The primer mix had 60 Vbeta and 13 Jbeta primers. Libraries were prepared by immunoSEQ multiplex PCR; TCRdb keeps only in-frame clonotypes and omits some of them. The sample includes about 160,000 clones, almost 85% seen only once; the top ten take approximately 0.98%. The specimen sequenced was PBMCs. All receptors derive from a man aged 25-45 years in good health and CMV-seronegative.

The rearrangement joins TRBV19 to TRBJ1-2; 8 nucleotides line up with TRBD1. Trimming removed 5 bases from V and 3 bases from J; junction bases left unmatched: 8. The CDR3 is 15 residues long. From germline, CDR1 is LNHDA and CDR2 SQIVND (reference sequence). CDR3 in amino acids: CASSGYPDRDYGYTF. The CDR3 bases are TGTGCCAGTAGTGGGTATCCGGACAGGGACTATGGCTACACCTTC. The whole variable domain, filled in from reference TRBV19 and TRBJ1-2, reads DGGITQSPKYLFRKEGQNVTLSCEQNLNHDAMYWYRQDPGQGLRLIYYSQIVNDFQKGDIAEGYSVSREKKESFPLTVTSAQKNPTAFYLCASSGYPDRDYGYTFGSGTRLTVV.

The chain uses TRBV11-2 and TRBJ1-1; 8 bases align to TRBD1. CDR3 length: 13 residues. Per the germline V gene, CDR1 is SGHAT and CDR2 is FQNNGV. Trimming took 1 base from V and 7 from J; bases not matched to a gene: 2. In DNA form, the CDR3 reads TGTGCCAGCAGCTTAGTACAGGGGGTTGAAGCTTTCTTT. Protein product: CASSLVQGVEAFF. The whole variable domain, filled in from reference TRBV11-2 and TRBJ1-1, reads EAGVAQSPRYKIIEKRQSVAFWCNPISGHATLYWYQQILGQGPKLLIQFQNNGVVDDSQLPKDRFSAERLKGVDSTLKIQPAKLEDSAVYLCASSLVQGVEAFFGQGTRLTVV.

The chain carries TRBV6-6 and TRBJ2-4; 10 nucleotides line up with TRBD1. The CDR3 loop spans 12 amino acids. Germline CDR1 MNHNY, CDR2 SVGAGI (reference sequence). Losses at the gene ends were 5 bases for V and 15 bases for J; bases not matched to a gene: 7. The CDR3 reads CASSPPDRGVYF. DNA of the CDR3: TGTGCCAGCAGTCCTCCGGACAGGGGGGTGTACTTC.

This clone was counted once. The chain couples TRBV7-9 to TRBJ2-1, with 7 positions matching TRBD2. The ends lost 2 bases at V and 3 bases at J; junction bases unmatched: 4. The germline gives CDR1 SEHNR, CDR2 FQNEAQ (reference sequence). The CDR3 extends over 15 amino acids. In nucleotides, the CDR3 is TGTGCCAGCAGCTTATACGGGGGGAACTACAATGAGCAGTTCTTC. Residues: CASSLYGGNYNEQFF.

V and J are TRBV7-9 and TRBJ2-1; D is possibly TRBD2 (6 bases). The V gene lost 4 bases and the J gene lost 5 bases, with 21 bases spanning the gap. The CDR3 length is 17 residues. Germline CDR1 and CDR2: SEHNR and FQNEAQ (reference sequence). The CDR3 DNA sequence: TGTGCCAGCAGCTCCCCTGGGACCGAGCGGGTGCACAATGAGCAGTTCTTC. It codes for CASSSPGTERVHNEQFF.

This chain joins TRBV11-1 and TRBJ1-1; 9 bases align to TRBD1. The germline gives CDR1 SGHAT, CDR2 FQDESV (reference sequence). The CDR3 has 16 residues. V shed 5 bases, J shed 0 bases, and the junction held 7 bases outside the gene matches. CDR3 DNA sequence: TGTGCCAGCAGCCTCACAGGGGGCGAACTGAACACTGAAGCTTTCTTT. Translated: CASSLTGGELNTEAFF.

The CDR3 is CASSYRGLITGELFF. In DNA form, the CDR3 reads TGTGCCAGCAGCTATAGGGGGCTTATCACCGGGGAGCTGTTTTTT. The chain uses TRBV6-1 and TRBJ2-2; 7 positions match TRBD1. Per germline, CDR1 MNHNS and CDR2 SASEGT. The ends lost 6 bases at V and 4 bases at J; junction bases unmatched: 8. The CDR3 contains 15 residues.

The chain couples TRBV10-3 to TRBJ2-2, with D tentatively TRBD2 (5 bases). CDR3 length: 14 residues. Germline CDR1 ENHRY, CDR2 SYGVKD. Trimming cost V 5 bases and J 3 bases, with 10 bases left between them. The CDR3 region is CAISTKDYTGELFF. CDR3 coding DNA: TGTGCCATCAGTACAAAGGACTACACCGGGGAGCTGTTTTTT.

The rearrangement links TRBV11-2 to TRBJ2-1; 9 bases map to TRBD2. After removal of 4 bases from V and 5 bases from J, the junction contained 6 bases not matched to a gene. This CDR3 is built from 15 residues. Looked up from germline, CDR1 is SGHAT and CDR2 is FQNNGV. This chain's CDR3 is CASSSLAGQNNEQFF. The CDR3 nucleotides are TGTGCCAGCAGCTCGCTAGCGGGACAAAACAATGAGCAGTTCTTC.

This chain links TRBV6-1 with TRBJ1-2, with unresolved D. Trimming cost V 7 bases and J 8 bases, with 14 bases left between them. CDR1 is MNHNS, CDR2 SASEGT, per germline. The CDR3 loop spans 12 amino acids. The CDR3 is CASIRTLEGYTF. In DNA form, the CDR3 reads TGTGCCAGCATCCGGACTTTGGAGGGCTACACCTTC.

V usage is TRBV5-5 and J usage is TRBJ2-3; 7 bases are shared with TRBD2. Trimming removed 0 bases from V and 5 bases from J; junction bases left unmatched: 6. Looked up from germline, CDR1 is SGHKS and CDR2 is YYEKEE (reference sequence). The CDR3 runs to 15 residues. The CDR3 DNA reads TGTGCCAGCAGCTTGGGGGGGAGGGCTGGAGATACGCAGTATTTT. It yields the protein CASSLGGRAGDTQYF.